This T cell receptor (beta chain) was recorded in a study of blood T cells in healthy people across ages. The overall study: Capture via template switching afforded approximately one barcoded beta molecule per two T cells. Study results and limitations: Higher diversity, along with more naive CD4+ cells, distinguished long-lived donors from aged donors.

Together with a sample-barcoded 5' primer, a J-beta primer mix was included in a second PCR lasting roughly 7 to 11 cycles. MiXCR was run by TCRdb on the 5' RACE reads, yielding one entry per CDR3 protein. The data show about 1,500,000 distinct CDR3 sequences, with roughly 40% seen just once and 7% to 9% held by the top ten. The germline gives CDR1 SNHLY, CDR2 FYNNEI. Trimming at V came to 3 bases and at J to 7 bases, leaving 18 bases not matched to a gene. The CDR3 loop spans 17 amino acids. Healthy Caucasian individuals from Russia aged roughly 6 to 100 were enrolled as donors. Worth noting for this clonotype: Its antigen remains unknown.

This receptor was obtained from a woman aged 18-30 years in good health. The sequenced sample consisted of blood. The gene calls are TRBV2 and TRBJ2-7; 7 bases are shared with TRBD2. This CDR3 reads CASSDLGEGGSYNEQYF. CDR3 nucleotide sequence: TGTGCCAGCAGTGACCTCGGCGAGGGAGGGTCCTACAATGAGCAGTACTTC.